The T cell receptor beta chain under discussion was sequenced for a study of cytomegalovirus exposure and HLA in healthy donors. Whole-study results and caveats: The study labeled about 160 TCR beta chains cytomegalovirus-associated. Per published reports, the classifier diagnosed cytomegalovirus status with high specificity and sensitivity.

With regard to this clone: The antigen is unknown.

Libraries were prepared by immunoSEQ multiplex PCR; TCRdb keeps only in-frame clonotypes and omits some of them. This sample has some 130,000 clones, with about 88% found just once. CDR1 and CDR2 (germline): SGDLS, YYNGEE. The V gene lost 4 bases and the J gene lost 3 bases, with 11 bases spanning the gap. The length of the CDR3 is 14 residues. The V and J genes are TRBV9 and TRBJ1-3; D might be TRBD1 (6 bases). The origin of this receptor is a man younger than 40 in good health and CMV-seronegative. The specimen sequenced was PBMCs. For the CDR3, the DNA is TGTGCCAGCAGCCCACAGGGTGGTGGAAACACCATATATTTT. Translated, it gives CASSPQGGGNTIYF.